The clone carrying this T cell receptor beta chain was observed a handful of times. This sample is drawn from a study of T cell changes during pregnancy in multiple sclerosis. The CDR3 has 14 amino acids. V was clipped by 3 bases and J by 1 base, with 6 bases between them. From germline, CDR1 is SNHLY and CDR2 FYNNEI. The protocol was immunoSEQ multiplex PCR, while the TCRdb copy is restricted to in-frame clones and leaves out a portion. The table includes 70,000 or so clones, around 90% detected once. This clonotype was sampled from a female donor with multiple sclerosis, enrolled in a pregnancy study. This material consisted of CD4+ T cells from peripheral blood mononuclear cells, taken after pregnancy. The chain has TRBV2 and TRBJ2-2; D unresolved. The DNA of the CDR3 is TGTGCCAGCAGTGAGAGGCGGAACACCGGGGAGCTGTTTTTT. It yields the protein CASSERRNTGELFF.